One T cell receptor (beta chain) is described in this entry. Its specificity is unknown. This entry belongs to a study of blood T cells in healthy people across ages. Then a second PCR, running roughly 7 to 11 cycles, was carried out with a sample-barcoded 5' primer and a J-beta primer mix. TCRdb re-called the 5' RACE reads through MiXCR, storing one row per CDR3 protein. The sample has about 800,000 distinct CDR3 sequences; about 62% are singletons. Overall study results and limits: Fewer expanded clones and more diversity marked long-lived versus aged donors. Those diversity estimates obtained from one million T cells were thought to be underestimates.

The sequence came from a man younger than 40 in good health. Sequencing input: blood.

CDR3 sequence reads: CASSQDFGLAGVSTDTQYF. Here the CDR3 DNA reads TGTGCCAGCAGCCAAGATTTCGGACTAGCGGGGGTCAGCACAGATACGCAGTATTTT. The rearrangement uses TRBV3-1 and TRBJ2-3; 13 bases align to TRBD2. The CDR3 covers 19 residues. The trim removed 0 bases at V and 0 bases at J, leaving 6 bases unmatched. The germline gives CDR1 LGHDT, CDR2 YNNKEL (reference sequence).